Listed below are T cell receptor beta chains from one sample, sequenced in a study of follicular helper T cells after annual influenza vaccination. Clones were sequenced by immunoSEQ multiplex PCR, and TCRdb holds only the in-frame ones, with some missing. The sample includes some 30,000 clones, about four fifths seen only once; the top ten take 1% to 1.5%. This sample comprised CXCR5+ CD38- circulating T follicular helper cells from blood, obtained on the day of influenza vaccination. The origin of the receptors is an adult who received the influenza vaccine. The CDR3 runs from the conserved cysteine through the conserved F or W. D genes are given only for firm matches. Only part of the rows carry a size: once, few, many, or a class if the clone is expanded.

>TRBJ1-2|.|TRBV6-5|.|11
TGTGCCAGCAGTTACAACGACAGGCACACCTTC
CASSYNDRHTF
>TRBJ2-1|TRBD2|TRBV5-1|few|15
TGCGCCAGCAGTCCAACTAGCGGGAGGGCAGGTGAGCAGTTCTTC
CASSPTSGRAGEQFF
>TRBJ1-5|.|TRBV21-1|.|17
TGTGCCAGCAGCAAATGTGAGTCGGACCCAGGGAATCAGCCCCAGCATTTT
CASSKCESDPGNQPQHF
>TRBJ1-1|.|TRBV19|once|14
TGTGCCAGTAGTATAGACCCTAGACCCCGCGAAGCTTTCTTT
CASSIDPRPREAFF
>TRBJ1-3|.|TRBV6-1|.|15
TGTGCCAGCAGTGAGGGCACAGGGTCGAGAAACACCATATATTTT
CASSEGTGSRNTIYF
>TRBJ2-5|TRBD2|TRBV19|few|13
TGTGCCAGTAGTATGACTAGCAGAGAGACCCAGTACTTC
CASSMTSRETQYF
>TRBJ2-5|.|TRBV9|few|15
TGTGCCAGCAGCGTGGGGAGCACCTCTGGTGAGACCCAGTACTTC
CASSVGSTSGETQYF
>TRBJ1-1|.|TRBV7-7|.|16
TGTGCTAGCAGCTCAAAGGCGGGGGGCAGGAAGTCTGAAGCTTTCTTT
CASSSKAGGRKSEAFF
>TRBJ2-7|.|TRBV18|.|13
TGTGCCAGCTCACCGACCACAGGCTACGAGCAGTACTTC
CASSPTTGYEQYF
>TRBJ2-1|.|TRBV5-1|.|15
TGCGCCAGCAGCTTGGGAGCGGGTTACCCCTGGGGGCAGTTCTTC
CASSLGAGYPWGQFF
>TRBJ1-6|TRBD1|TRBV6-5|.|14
TGTGCCAGCAGCCTCGGGACAGGGGATTCACCCCTCCACTTT
CASSLGTGDSPLHF
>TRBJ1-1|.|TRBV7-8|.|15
TGTGCCAGCAGCTTATCTACCACGGTTAACACTGAAGCTTTCTTT
CASSLSTTVNTEAFF
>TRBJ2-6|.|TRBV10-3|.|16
TGTGCCATACCGGGATCTCCAAGGGCTGGGGCCAACGTCCTGACTTTC
CAIPGSPRAGANVLTF
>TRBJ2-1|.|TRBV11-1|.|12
TGTGCCAGCAGTCAACAGGGTAATGAGCAGTTCTTC
CASSQQGNEQFF
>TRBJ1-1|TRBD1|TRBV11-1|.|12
TGTGCCAGCAGCCCCGGACAGGGTAGCGCTTTCTTT
CASSPGQGSAFF
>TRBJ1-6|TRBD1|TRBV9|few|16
TGTGCCAGCAGCGCTGGATTCGACAGGGGGAATTCACCCCTCCACTTT
CASSAGFDRGNSPLHF
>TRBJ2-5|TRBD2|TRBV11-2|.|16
TGTGCCAGCAGCCAGGGGACTAGCGGGTTCCAAGAGACCCAGTACTTC
CASSQGTSGFQETQYF
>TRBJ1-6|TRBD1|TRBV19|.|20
TGTGCCAGTAGTATCCATCAGGGGGCCTCTCTGAGCTCCTATAATTCACCCCTCCACTTT
CASSIHQGASLSSYNSPLHF
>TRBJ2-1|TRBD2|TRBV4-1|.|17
TGCGCCAGCAGCCAGACTAGCGGGAGTCCTTACTACAATGAGCAGTTCTTC
CASSQTSGSPYYNEQFF
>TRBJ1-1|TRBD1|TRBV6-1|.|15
TGTGCCAGCAGTGAATTCCGGGACAGGGTCACTGAAGCTTTCTTT
CASSEFRDRVTEAFF
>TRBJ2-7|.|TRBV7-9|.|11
TGTGCCAGCAGCAGGGGGTACGAGCAGTACTTC
CASSRGYEQYF
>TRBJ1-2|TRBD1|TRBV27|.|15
TGTGCCAGCAGTTCGTCCGGACAGGGGGCGCGTGGCTACACCTTC
CASSSSGQGARGYTF
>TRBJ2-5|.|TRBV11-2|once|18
TGTGCCAGCAGCTTAGATGGAGCCTATGGGGGGGCTAGGGAGACCCAGTACTTC
CASSLDGAYGGARETQYF
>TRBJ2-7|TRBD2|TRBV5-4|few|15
TGTGCCAGCAGCTTTAGGGACGGCGGGAGCTACGAGCAGTACTTC
CASSFRDGGSYEQYF
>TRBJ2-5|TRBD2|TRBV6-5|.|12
TGTGCCACAAAGGGACTAGGGGAGACCCAGTACTTC
CATKGLGETQYF
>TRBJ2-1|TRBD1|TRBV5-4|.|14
TGTGCCAGCAGCTTGGGGGGTTACAGGGGTGAGCAGTTCTTC
CASSLGGYRGEQFF
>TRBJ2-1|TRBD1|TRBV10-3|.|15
TGTGCCACCGCTAAGACCGGGACAGGGGCCAATGAGCAGTTCTTC
CATAKTGTGANEQFF
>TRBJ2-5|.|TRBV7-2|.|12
TGTGCCAGCAGCTTAGGTAAAGAGACCCAGTACTTC
CASSLGKETQYF
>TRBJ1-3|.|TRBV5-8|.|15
TGTGCCAGCAGCTTGACGACTTACTCTGGAAACACCATATATTTT
CASSLTTYSGNTIYF
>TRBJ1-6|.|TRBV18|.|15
TGTGCCAGCTCATCAACAAGCTCCTATAATTCACCCCTCCACTTT
CASSSTSSYNSPLHF
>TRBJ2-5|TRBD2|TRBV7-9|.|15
TGTGCCAGCAGCCGGACTAGCGGGAGGGAAGAGACCCAGTACTTC
CASSRTSGREETQYF
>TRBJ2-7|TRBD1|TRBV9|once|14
TGTGCCAGCAGCCAGGACAGGGCCTCCTACGAGCAGTACTTC
CASSQDRASYEQYF
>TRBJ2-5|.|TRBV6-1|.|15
TGTGCCAGCAGTGAGGCCCTCCAGCGGGCAGAGACCCAGTACTTC
CASSEALQRAETQYF
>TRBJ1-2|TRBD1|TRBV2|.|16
TGTGCCAGCAGTGAAGCTGGACAGGGGATAGACTATGGCTACACCTTC
CASSEAGQGIDYGYTF
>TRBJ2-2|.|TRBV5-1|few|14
TGCGCCAGCAGCTTCCAGGTTAACACCGGGGAGCTGTTTTTT
CASSFQVNTGELFF
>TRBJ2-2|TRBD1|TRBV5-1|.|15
TGCGCCAGTGGGCGGGACAGGGTATCCACCGGGGAGCTGTTTTTT
CASGRDRVSTGELFF
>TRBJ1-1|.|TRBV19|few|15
TGTGCCAGTAGTATAGGGGGGCAGGTGAACACTGAAGCTTTCTTT
CASSIGGQVNTEAFF
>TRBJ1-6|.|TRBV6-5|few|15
TGTGCCAGCAGGGACCTAGGCGGGGCGCGATCACCCCTCCACTTT
CASRDLGGARSPLHF
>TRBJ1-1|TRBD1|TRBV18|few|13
TGTGCCAGCTCCAGGGGGCGAGACACTGAAGCTTTCTTT
CASSRGRDTEAFF
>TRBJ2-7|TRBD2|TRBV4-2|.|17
TGTGCCAGCAGCCAAGCTTGGGGGCGGGGGGCTCTCTACGAGCAGTACTTC
CASSQAWGRGALYEQYF
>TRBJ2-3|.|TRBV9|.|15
TGTGCCAGCAGCGTAGTGGGCAAACAAAAGGATACGCAGTATTTT
CASSVVGKQKDTQYF
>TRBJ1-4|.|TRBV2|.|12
TGTGCCAGCAATCCGGGATATGAAAAACTGTTTTTT
CASNPGYEKLFF
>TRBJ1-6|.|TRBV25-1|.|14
TGTGCCAGCAGTGAAGACAGATATAATTCACCCCTCCACTTT
CASSEDRYNSPLHF
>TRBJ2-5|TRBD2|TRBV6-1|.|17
TGTGCCAGCAGTGGGACTAGCGGTATGAGAGACTGGAGGCCCCAGTACTTC
CASSGTSGMRDWRPQYF
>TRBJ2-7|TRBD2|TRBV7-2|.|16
TGTGCCAGCAACCAACGTATCGGCGGGAGTGGATACGAGCAGTACTTC
CASNQRIGGSGYEQYF
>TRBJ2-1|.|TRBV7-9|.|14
TGTGCCAGCAGCTTAGACCGGTCAGGGAATGAGCAGTTCTTC
CASSLDRSGNEQFF
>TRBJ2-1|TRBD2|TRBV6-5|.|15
TGTGCCAGCAGACAGCGGGGAGGCACCCCCAATGAGCAGTTCTTC
CASRQRGGTPNEQFF
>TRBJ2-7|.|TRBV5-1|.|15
TGCGCCAGCAGCTCACTTAGCGCCGGCGGCGACGAGCAGTACTTC
CASSSLSAGGDEQYF
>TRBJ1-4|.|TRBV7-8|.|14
TGTGCCAGCAGCCCTCTAGATAGGGGAGAAAAACTGTTTTTT
CASSPLDRGEKLFF
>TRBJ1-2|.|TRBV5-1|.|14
TGCGCCAGCAGCTTGGAAGTCAGAAACTATGGCTACACCTTC
CASSLEVRNYGYTF